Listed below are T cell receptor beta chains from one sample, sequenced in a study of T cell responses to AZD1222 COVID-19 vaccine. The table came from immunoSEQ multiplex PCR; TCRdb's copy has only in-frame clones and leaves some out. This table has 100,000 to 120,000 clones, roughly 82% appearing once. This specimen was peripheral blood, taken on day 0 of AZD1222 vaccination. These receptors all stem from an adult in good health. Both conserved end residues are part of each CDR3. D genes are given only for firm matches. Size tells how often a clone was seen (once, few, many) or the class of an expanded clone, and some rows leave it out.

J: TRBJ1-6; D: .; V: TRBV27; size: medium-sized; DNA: TGTGCCAGCACCGGGTCCAGGGCGGACTATAATTCACCCCTCCACTTT; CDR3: CASTGSRADYNSPLHF
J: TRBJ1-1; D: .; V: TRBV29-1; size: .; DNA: TGCAGCGTTGTAAGGATTGGGAACACTGAAGCTTTCTTT; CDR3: CSVVRIGNTEAFF
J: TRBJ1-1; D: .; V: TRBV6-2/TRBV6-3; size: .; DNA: TGTGCCAGCAGTTACGGGGCACCAAAGAACACTGAAGCTTTCTTT; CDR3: CASSYGAPKNTEAFF
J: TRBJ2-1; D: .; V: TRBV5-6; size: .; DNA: TGTGCCAGCAGCCCGGGGGAAACCTACAATGAGCAGTTCTTC; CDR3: CASSPGETYNEQFF
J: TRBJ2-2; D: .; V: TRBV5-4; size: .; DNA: TGTGCCAGCAGCTCCGCGGAAAGGGGTAGCACCGGGGAGCTGTTTTTT; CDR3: CASSSAERGSTGELFF
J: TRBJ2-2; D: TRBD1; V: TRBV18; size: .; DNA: TGTGCCAGCTCACCACGGGCAGGGGGAACGAACACCGGGGAGCTGTTTTTT; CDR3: CASSPRAGGTNTGELFF
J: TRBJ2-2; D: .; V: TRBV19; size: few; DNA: TGTGCCAGTAGTATGCGGGGGCCCCCTAACACCGGGGAGCTGTTTTTT; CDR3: CASSMRGPPNTGELFF
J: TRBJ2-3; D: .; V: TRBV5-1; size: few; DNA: TGCGCCACCGCCCCGAGGGGGGGGGATACGCAGTATTTT; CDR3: CATAPRGGDTQYF
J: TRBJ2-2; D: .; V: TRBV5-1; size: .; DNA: TGCGCCAGCAGCTTGGGGGTAACCGGGGAGCTGTTTTTT; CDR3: CASSLGVTGELFF
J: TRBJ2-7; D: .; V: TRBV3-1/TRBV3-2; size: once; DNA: TGTGCCAGCAGCCAAGATCTTGGAACATTGAACTACGAGCAGTACTTC; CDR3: CASSQDLGTLNYEQYF
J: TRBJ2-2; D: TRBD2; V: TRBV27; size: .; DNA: TGTGCCAGCAGTTTAGCGGGGGGGCCTTATTTCACCGGGGAGCTGTTTTTT; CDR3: CASSLAGGPYFTGELFF
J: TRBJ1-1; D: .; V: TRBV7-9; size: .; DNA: TGTGCCAGCAGCCTAAACACTGAAGCTTTCTTT; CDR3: CASSLNTEAFF
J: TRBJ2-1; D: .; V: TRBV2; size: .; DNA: TGTGCCAGCAGCCTCTACAATGAGCAGTTCTTC; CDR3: CASSLYNEQFF
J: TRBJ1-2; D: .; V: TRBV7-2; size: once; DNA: TGTGCCAGCAGCTTAGGGAGGGGCCAGGGCTACACCTTC; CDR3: CASSLGRGQGYTF
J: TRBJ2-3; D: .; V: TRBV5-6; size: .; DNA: TGTGCCAGCAGCTCCCGACAGGTTAGATCCACAGATACGCAGTATTTT; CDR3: CASSSRQVRSTDTQYF
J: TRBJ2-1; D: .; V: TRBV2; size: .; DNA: TGTGCCAGCGGGGGGCCCAATGAGCAGTTCTTC; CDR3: CASGGPNEQFF
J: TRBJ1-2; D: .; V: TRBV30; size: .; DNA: TGTGCCTGGAGACAGGGTTGGGGTGGCTACACCTTC; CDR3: CAWRQGWGGYTF
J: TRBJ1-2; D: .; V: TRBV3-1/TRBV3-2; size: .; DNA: TGTGCCAGCAGCCAAGAGGGAAAAGCTAACTATGGCTACACCTTC; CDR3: CASSQEGKANYGYTF
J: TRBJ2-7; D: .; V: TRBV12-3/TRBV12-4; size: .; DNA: TGTGCCAGCAGTTTATTCGGGCACGAGCAGTACTTC; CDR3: CASSLFGHEQYF
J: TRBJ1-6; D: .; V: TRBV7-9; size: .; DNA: TGTGCCAGCAGCTTTAGTAGCTCCTATAATTCACCCCTCCACTTT; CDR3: CASSFSSSYNSPLHF
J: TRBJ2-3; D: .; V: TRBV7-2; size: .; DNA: TGTGCCAGCAGCTTAAGGTGGGCCAGCACAGATACGCAGTATTTT; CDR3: CASSLRWASTDTQYF
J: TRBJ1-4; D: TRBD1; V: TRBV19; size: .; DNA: TGTGCCAGTAGTATTAAAGGCGCAGGGGGTGAAAAACTGTTTTTT; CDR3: CASSIKGAGGEKLFF